This T cell receptor beta chain originates from a study of CD8+ T cells in alopecia areata. With respect to this clone: What it binds is unknown.

Whole-study findings and limits: Among patients, TCR sharing was less clear than in mice, a difference possibly due in part to HLA diversity in the patient population. Resident alphabeta T-cell populations of normal skin are likewise subject to sequencing in scalp samples.

The researchers isolated CD4+ and CD8+ T cells from PBMCs by sorting. Isolated RNA was reverse transcribed into cDNA used as the sequencing template. Method: immunoSEQ multiplex PCR; TCRdb's copy keeps in-frame clones and lacks some. The sample consists of over 150,000 clones, around three fifths of them appearing once. Germline lookup yields CDR1 MNHEY and CDR2 SMNVEV (reference sequence). The V gene end was trimmed by 2 bases and the J gene end by 5 bases; junction bases not matched to a gene: 4. The CDR3 covers 14 residues. The chain uses TRBV27 and TRBJ2-7; 9 bases are a match to TRBD2. Source material: CD8+ T cells sorted from blood. This TCR was sampled from a human donor in good health. CDR3 amino acids: CASSLKAGGHEQYF. The DNA of the CDR3 is TGTGCCAGCAGTTTAAAAGCGGGGGGCCACGAGCAGTACTTC.